A single sample is the source of the 3 T cell receptor beta chains below, sequenced in a study of cytomegalovirus exposure and HLA in healthy donors. The PCR employed 60 Vbeta primers together with 13 Jbeta primers. Only in-frame clones appear in the TCRdb table, and some are missing; sequencing was by immunoSEQ multiplex PCR. Here the sample spans roughly 75,000 clones, 84% being singletons. The sample consisted of PBMCs. These receptor sequences come from a man aged 70 or older in good health and CMV-seropositive.

The chain has TRBV11-2 and TRBJ2-1, with a weak D call TRBD2 (6 bases). This CDR3 is built from 15 residues. Germline CDR1 SGHAT, CDR2 FQNNGV. V shed 5 bases and J shed 8 bases, with 19 bases lying between them. CDR3 amino acids: CASSPEGAHVYEQFF. The CDR3 DNA sequence: TGTGCCAGCAGCCCGGAGGGAGCACACGTCTATGAGCAGTTCTTC.

V usage is TRBV21-1 and J usage is TRBJ1-1; TRBD1 is the table's D call and was not checked against the DNA. TRBV21-1 is a known pseudogene. This CDR3 is built from 16 residues. This chain's CDR3 is CASSKKIEGAKTEAFF. The CDR3 nucleotides are TGTGCCAGCAGCAAAAAAATTGAGGGGGCCAAGACTGAAGCTTTCTTT.

The genes are TRBV11-3 and TRBJ1-4; 7 nucleotides match TRBD1. CDR3 length equals 18 residues. J was trimmed by 7 bases and V by 5 bases; bases with no gene match: 19. Germline V gives CDR1 SGHNT, CDR2 YENEEA. CDR3 sequence reads: CASSPGHSGRGRLEKLFF. Written as DNA, the CDR3 is TGTGCCAGCAGCCCAGGTCATTCGGGCAGGGGGAGACTTGAAAAACTGTTTTTT.